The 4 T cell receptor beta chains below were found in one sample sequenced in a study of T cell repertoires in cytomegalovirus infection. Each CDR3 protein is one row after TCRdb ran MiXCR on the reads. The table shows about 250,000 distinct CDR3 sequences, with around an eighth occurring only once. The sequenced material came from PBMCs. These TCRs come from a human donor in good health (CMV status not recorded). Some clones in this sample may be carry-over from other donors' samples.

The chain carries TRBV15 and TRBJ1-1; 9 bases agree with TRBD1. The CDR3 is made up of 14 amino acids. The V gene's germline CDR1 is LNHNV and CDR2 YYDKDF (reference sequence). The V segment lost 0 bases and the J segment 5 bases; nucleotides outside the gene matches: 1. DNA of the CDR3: TGTGCCACCAGCAGAGAACAGGGGGCAACTGAAGCTTTCTTT. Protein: CATSREQGATEAFF. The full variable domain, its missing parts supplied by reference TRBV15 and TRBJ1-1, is DAMVIQNPRYQVTQFGKPVTLSCSQTLNHNVMYWYQQKSSQAPKLLFHYYDKDFNNEADTPDNFQSRRPNTSFCFLDIRSPGLGDTAMYLCATSREQGATEAFFGQGTRLTVV.

The CDR3 region is CASSQSSRSSYEQYF. The CDR3 nucleotides are TGCGCCAGCAGTCAATCGAGCAGAAGCTCCTACGAGCAGTACTTC. The chain combines TRBV23-1 with TRBJ2-7; D remains unclear. TRBV23-1 is recorded as an ORF, its role being uncertain. The CDR3 loop spans 15 amino acids. Trimming left V 0 bases short and J 0 bases short, with 9 bases between.

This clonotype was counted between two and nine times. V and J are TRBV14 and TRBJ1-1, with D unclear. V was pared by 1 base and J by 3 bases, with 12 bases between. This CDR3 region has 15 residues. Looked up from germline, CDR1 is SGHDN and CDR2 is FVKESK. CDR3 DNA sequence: TGTGCCAGCAGCCAAGTTGAGTCCACGGACACTGAAGCTTTCTTT. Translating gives CASSQVESTDTEAFF.

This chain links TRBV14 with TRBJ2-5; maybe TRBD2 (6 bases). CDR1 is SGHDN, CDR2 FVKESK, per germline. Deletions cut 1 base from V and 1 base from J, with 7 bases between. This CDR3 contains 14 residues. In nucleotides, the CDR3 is TGTGCCAGCAGCCAAGCAGCGGGCCAAGAGACCCAGTACTTC. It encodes CASSQAAGQETQYF.